The subject of this entry is one T cell receptor (beta chain). This record comes from a study of T cells in Graves' hyperthyroidism and ophthalmopathy. This CDR3 is built from 12 residues. Trimming cost V 3 bases and J 6 bases; bases outside gene matches: 2. CDR1 is MGHRA and CDR2 is YSYEKL in the germline V gene. Uncontrolled infection, other autoimmune disease, pregnancy or lactation excluded patients. On the basis of clinical symptoms, serum thyroxine and TRAb, thyroid ultrasound and orbital computed tomography, diagnoses were made. Researchers took RNA transcripts and amplified the TCR beta CDR3 regions from them. HTBI primers were the set used in a first-round RT-PCR of the TCR CDR3. TCRdb reprocessed the multiplex PCR reads with MiXCR, giving one entry per CDR3 protein. Among under 600,000 distinct CDR3 sequences listed, more than 15% were seen once.

This clonotype was obtained from a middle-aged woman with Graves' ophthalmopathy. Material for sequencing was blood. The V call is TRBV4-1, the J call TRBJ2-7; 7 nucleotides align to TRBD1. CDR3 protein: CASSHHRGEQYF. The CDR3 region has the DNA TGCGCCAGCAGCCACCACAGGGGCGAGCAGTACTTC.